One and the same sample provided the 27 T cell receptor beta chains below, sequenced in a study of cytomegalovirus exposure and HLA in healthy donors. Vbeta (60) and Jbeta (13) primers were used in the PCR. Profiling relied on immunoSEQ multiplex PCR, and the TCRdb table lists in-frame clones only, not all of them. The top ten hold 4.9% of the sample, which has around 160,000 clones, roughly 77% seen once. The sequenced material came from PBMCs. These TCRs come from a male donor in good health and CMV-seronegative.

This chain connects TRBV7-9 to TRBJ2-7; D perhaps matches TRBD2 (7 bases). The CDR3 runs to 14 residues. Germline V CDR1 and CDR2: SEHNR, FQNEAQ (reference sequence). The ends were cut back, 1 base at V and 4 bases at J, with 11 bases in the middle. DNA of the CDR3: TGTGCCAGCAGCTTAGAGGGGGGGCTATACGAGCAGTACTTC. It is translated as CASSLEGGLYEQYF.

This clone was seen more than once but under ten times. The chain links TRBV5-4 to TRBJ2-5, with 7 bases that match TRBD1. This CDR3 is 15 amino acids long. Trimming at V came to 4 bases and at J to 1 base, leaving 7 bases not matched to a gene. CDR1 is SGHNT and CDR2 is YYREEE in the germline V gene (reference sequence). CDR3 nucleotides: TGTGCCAGCAGCACTACCAGGGGGTCCCAAGAGACCCAGTACTTC. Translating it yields CASSTTRGSQETQYF.

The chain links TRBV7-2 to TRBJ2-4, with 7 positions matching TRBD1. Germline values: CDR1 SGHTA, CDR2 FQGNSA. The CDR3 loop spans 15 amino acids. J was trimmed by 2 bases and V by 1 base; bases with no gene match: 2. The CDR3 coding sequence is TGTGCCAGCAGCTTAGAGGGGGCGCCCAAAAACATTCAGTACTTC. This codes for CASSLEGAPKNIQYF.

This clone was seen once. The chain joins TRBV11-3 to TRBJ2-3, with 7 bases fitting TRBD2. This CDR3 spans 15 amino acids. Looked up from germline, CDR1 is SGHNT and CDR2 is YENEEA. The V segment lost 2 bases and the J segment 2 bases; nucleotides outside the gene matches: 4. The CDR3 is CASSLFGTNTDTQYF. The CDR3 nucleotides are TGTGCCAGCAGCTTATTCGGGACTAACACAGATACGCAGTATTTT.

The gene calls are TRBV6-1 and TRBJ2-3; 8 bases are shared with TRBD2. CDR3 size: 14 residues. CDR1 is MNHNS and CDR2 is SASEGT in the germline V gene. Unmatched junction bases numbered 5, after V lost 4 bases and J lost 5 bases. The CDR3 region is CASSGAGAIDTQYF. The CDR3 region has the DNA TGTGCCAGCAGTGGAGCGGGAGCAATAGATACGCAGTATTTT.

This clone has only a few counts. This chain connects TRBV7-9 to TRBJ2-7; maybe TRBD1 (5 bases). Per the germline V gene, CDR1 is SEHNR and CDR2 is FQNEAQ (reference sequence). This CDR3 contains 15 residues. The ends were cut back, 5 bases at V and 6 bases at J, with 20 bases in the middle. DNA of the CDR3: TGTGCCAGCAGCCTACGGCAGGGTGAATCCGGCGAGCAGTACTTC. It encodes CASSLRQGESGEQYF.

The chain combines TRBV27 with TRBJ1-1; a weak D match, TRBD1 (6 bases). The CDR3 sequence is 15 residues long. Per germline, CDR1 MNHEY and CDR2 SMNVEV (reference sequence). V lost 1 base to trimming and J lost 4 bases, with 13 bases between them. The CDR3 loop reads CASSLLAGVGTEAFF. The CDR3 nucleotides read TGTGCCAGCAGTTTATTGGCAGGGGTGGGCACTGAAGCTTTCTTT.

CDR3 in amino acids: CASSQEGTGDEQFF. CDR3 bases: TGCGCCAGCAGCCAAGAAGGGACAGGGGATGAGCAGTTCTTC. The gene calls are TRBV4-3 and TRBJ2-1; TRBD1 aligns across 10 bases. The CDR3 is made up of 14 amino acids. V was pared by 0 bases and J by 8 bases, with 1 base of the junction left unmatched. Germline-derived CDR1 and CDR2 are LGHNA and YSLEER.

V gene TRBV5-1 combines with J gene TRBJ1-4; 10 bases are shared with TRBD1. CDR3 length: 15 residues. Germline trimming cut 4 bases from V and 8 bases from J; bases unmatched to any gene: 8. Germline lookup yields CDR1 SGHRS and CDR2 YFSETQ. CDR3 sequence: CASSTAGTGEEKLFF. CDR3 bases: TGCGCCAGCAGCACTGCCGGGACAGGGGAGGAAAAACTGTTTTTT.

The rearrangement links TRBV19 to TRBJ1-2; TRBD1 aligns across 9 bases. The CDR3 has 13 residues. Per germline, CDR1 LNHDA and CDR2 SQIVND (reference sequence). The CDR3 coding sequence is TGTGTATCCACCGGGACAGGGAGCTATGGCTACACCTTC. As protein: CVSTGTGSYGYTF.

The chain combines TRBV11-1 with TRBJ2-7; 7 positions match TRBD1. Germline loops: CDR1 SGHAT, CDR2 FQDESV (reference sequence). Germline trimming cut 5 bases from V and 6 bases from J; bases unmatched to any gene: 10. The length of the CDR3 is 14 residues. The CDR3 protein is CASSRGQAVGEQYF. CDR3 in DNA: TGTGCCAGCAGCCGAGGACAGGCCGTGGGCGAGCAGTACTTC.

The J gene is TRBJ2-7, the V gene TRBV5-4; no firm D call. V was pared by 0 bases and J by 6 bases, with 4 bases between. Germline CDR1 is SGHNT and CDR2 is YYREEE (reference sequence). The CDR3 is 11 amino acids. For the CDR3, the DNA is TGTGCCAGCAGCTTGGCCCGCGAGCAGTACTTC. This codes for CASSLAREQYF.

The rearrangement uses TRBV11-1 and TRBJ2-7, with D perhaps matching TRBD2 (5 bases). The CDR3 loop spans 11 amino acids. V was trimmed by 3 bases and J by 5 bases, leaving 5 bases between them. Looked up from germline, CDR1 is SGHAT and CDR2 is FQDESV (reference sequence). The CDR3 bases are TGTGCCAGCAGCTTTAGCGACGAGCAGTACTTC. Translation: CASSFSDEQYF.

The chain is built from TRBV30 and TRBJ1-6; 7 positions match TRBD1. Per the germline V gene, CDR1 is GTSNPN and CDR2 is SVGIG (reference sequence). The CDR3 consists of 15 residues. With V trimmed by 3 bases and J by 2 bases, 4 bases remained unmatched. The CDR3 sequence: CAWSRQGTYNSPLHF. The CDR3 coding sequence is TGTGCCTGGAGCAGACAGGGAACCTATAATTCACCCCTCCACTTT.

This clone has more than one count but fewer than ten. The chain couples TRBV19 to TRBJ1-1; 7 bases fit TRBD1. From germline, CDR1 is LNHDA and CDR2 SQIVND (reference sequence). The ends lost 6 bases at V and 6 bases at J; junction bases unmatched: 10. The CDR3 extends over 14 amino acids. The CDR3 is CASRQTGHIAEAFF. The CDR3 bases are TGTGCCAGTAGACAGACAGGGCACATCGCTGAAGCTTTCTTT. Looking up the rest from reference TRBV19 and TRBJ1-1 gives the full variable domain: DGGITQSPKYLFRKEGQNVTLSCEQNLNHDAMYWYRQDPGQGLRLIYYSQIVNDFQKGDIAEGYSVSREKKESFPLTVTSAQKNPTAFYLCASRQTGHIAEAFFGQGTRLTVV.

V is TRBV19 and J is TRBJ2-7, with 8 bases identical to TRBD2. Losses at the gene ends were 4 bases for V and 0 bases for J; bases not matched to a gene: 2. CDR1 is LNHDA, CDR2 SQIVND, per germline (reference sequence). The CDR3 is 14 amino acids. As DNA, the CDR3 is TGTGCCAGTAGTACCGCGGGGGGCTCCTACGAGCAGTACTTC. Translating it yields CASSTAGGSYEQYF.

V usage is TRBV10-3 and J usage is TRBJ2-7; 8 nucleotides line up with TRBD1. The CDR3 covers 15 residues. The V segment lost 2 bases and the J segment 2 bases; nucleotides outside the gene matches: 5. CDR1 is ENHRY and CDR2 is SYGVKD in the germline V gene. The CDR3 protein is CAISETVTGAYEQYF. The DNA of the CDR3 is TGTGCCATCAGTGAGACCGTGACAGGGGCCTACGAGCAGTACTTC.

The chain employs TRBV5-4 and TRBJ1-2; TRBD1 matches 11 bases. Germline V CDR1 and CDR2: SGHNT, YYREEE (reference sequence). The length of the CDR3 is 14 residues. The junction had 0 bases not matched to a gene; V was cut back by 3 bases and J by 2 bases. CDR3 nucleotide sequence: TGTGCCAGCAGCTGGGACAGGGGGAACTATGGCTACACCTTC. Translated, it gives CASSWDRGNYGYTF.

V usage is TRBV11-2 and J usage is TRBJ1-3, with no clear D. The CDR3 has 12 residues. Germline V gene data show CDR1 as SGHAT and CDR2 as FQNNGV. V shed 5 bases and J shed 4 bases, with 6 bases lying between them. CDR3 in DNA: TGTGCCAGCAGCCTCACAGGAAACACCATATATTTT. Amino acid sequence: CASSLTGNTIYF.

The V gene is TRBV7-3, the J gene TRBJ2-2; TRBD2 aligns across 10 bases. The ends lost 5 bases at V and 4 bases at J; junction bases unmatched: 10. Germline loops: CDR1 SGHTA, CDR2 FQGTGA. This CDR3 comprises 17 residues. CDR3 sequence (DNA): TGTGCCAGCAGCGTGGCTAGCGGGAGCCAGGGCACCGGGGAGCTGTTTTTT. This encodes CASSVASGSQGTGELFF.

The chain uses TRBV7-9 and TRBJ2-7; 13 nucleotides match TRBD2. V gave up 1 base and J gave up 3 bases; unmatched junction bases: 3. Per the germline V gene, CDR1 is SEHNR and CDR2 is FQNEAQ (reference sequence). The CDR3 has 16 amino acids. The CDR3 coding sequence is TGTGCCAGCAGCTTAGGGACTAGCGGGAGCATCTACGAGCAGTACTTC. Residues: CASSLGTSGSIYEQYF.

The CDR3 DNA reads TGTGCCAGCAAACGGACAGGGGGAAGTGGCTACACCTTC. Translating gives CASKRTGGSGYTF. V usage is TRBV6-5 and J usage is TRBJ1-2; the match to TRBD1 covers 10 bases. The junction had 6 bases not matched to a gene; V was cut back by 7 bases and J by 7 bases. Germline V CDR1 and CDR2: MNHEY, SVGAGI. This CDR3 region has 13 residues.

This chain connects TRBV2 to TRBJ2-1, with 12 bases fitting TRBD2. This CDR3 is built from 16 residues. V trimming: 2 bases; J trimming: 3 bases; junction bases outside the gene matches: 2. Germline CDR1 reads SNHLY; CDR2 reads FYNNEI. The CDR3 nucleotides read TGTGCCAGCAGTGAACTAGCGGGAGGGGGCTACAATGAGCAGTTCTTC. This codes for CASSELAGGGYNEQFF.

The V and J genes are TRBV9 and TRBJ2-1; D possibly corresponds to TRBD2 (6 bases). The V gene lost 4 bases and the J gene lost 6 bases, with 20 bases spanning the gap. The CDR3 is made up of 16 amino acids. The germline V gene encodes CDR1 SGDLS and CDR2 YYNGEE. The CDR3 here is CASSPQVNPGSNEQFF. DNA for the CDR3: TGTGCCAGCAGCCCCCAGGTAAATCCCGGGAGCAATGAGCAGTTCTTC.

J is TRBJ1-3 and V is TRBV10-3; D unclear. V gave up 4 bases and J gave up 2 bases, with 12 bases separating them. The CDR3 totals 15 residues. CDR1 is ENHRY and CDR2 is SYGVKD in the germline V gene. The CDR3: CAISVGGNTGNTIYF. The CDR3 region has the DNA TGTGCCATCAGTGTTGGCGGGAATACTGGAAACACCATATATTTT.

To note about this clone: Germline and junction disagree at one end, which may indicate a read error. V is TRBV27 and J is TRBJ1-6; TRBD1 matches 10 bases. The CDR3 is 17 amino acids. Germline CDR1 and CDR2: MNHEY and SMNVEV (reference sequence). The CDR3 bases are TGTGCCAGCAAAACCCCCCCGGGGACAGGGGACAATTCACCCCCCCACTTT. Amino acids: CASKTPPGTGDNSPPHF.

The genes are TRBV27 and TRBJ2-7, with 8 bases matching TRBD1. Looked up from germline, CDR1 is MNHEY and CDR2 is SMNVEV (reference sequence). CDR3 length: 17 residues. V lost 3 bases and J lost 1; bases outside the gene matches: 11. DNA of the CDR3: TGTGCCAGCAGTTTCCGCCCCGGACAGGGAAGATCCTACGAGCAGTACTTC. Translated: CASSFRPGQGRSYEQYF.